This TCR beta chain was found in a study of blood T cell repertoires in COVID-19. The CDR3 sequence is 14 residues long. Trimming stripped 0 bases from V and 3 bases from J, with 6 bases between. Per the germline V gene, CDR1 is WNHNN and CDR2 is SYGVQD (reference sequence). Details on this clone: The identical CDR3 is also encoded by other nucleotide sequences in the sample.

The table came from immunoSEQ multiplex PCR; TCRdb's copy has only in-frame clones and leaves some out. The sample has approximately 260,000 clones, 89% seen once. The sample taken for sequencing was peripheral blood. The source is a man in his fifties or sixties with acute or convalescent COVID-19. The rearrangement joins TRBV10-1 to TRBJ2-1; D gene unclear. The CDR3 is CASSESPGYNEQFF. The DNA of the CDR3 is TGCGCCAGCAGTGAGTCGCCGGGCTACAATGAGCAGTTCTTC.